This TCR gamma chain was identified in a study of gamma delta lymphoproliferative disorders and STAT genes. Across the whole study: Gamma-chain libraries were built from at least 50 ng of genomic DNA with the LymphoTrack Dx TCRG Assay. Broader study findings: In whole-repertoire clustering, gamma separated patients from controls, unlike delta. Nearly all major patient gamma and delta clonotypes were public.

Genomic DNA from isolated PBMCs served as the sequencing template. The CDR3 totals 15 residues, both ends included. TCRdb ran CATT on the multiplex PCR reads. The sample lists about 1,800 gamma-chain clones, 20% occurring once. This clone was observed at least ten times. Its target is unknown. The DNA is omitted, as the CDR3 cannot be located on it reliably, and the CDR3 follows TCRdb's listing. The sequencing sample was made of blood. The J gene went uncalled, whereas the V gene is TRGV11. TRGV11 is flagged as an ORF with uncertain function. The TCR sequence derives from a human donor in good health. The chain's CDR3 is CTTVPAGTLYYKKLF.